The present TCR beta chain was sequenced within a study of regulatory T cells in long-lasting Graves disease (dated by TCRdb to about 2021). Some background on the complete study: Antithyroid drugs had been taken for less than 3 months by newly diagnosed Graves' disease patients. Persistent Graves' disease patients were compared with newly diagnosed Graves' disease patients by peripheral blood TCR sequencing and RNA sequencing. The study was conducted in China and was registered as a clinical trial. A total of 33 samples were covered by TCR sequencing, comprising approximately 13 persistent and roughly 20 newly diagnosed Graves' disease patients. What the work shows at the level of the full study, not this receptor alone: As a limitation, the authors acknowledged that the small sample size may reduce accuracy. TRBV28, TRBJ1-2 and TRBJ2-5 were preferentially used in persistent disease, while TRBV20-1 and TRBJ2-1 were favored in newly diagnosed disease. Sequencing and analysis were limited to the TCR beta chain. Compared with newly diagnosed patients, patients with persistent Graves' disease had lower TCR Shannon entropy and fewer highly expanded clones, which suggests clonal expansion. More public clonotypes were shared among persistent patients (2,741) than among newly diagnosed patients (more than 900). Because the primary lesion, thyroid tissue, could not be accessed, the study looked at peripheral blood alone.

The sample's time point label, decoded: newly diagnosed GD, antithyroid drugs for less than 3 months. For both TCR sequencing and RNA sequencing, RNA was extracted from PBMCs in TRIzol. The diagnosis of Graves' disease followed American Thyroid Association guidelines. Recruitment of patients was carried out at an endocrinology department in Xi'an, China. Each patient gave approximately 10 milliliters of peripheral blood, collected in an EDTA anticoagulant tube. PBMCs were isolated by Ficoll Paque Plus density gradient separation without further T cell sorting. An Agilent 2100 Bioanalyzer and agarose gel were used to check RNA quality, while a NanoDrop 2000 measured RNA concentration. A distance of 16 bases separates the germline ends of V and J, which lose 3 bases and 10 bases respectively. The CDR1 and CDR2 encoded by the germline V gene (reference sequence) are GTSNPN and SVGIG. From cysteine to phenylalanine, the CDR3 is 13 amino acids long. Of the read, only the CDR3 DNA is kept; its 39 bases are in frame from base 1.

This clonotype was detected ten times or more. The antigen this receptor binds is unknown. Qualities for individual bases were not recorded, and no much larger clone is one base off. To prepare the library, multiplex PCR was applied. TCRdb names Illumina HiSeq 4000 as the instrument used. TCR beta libraries were built with iRepertoire HTBI primers and Arm-PCR amplification of CDR3 regions. Gel purification was performed on PCR products prior to sequencing. Under the source paper's analysis protocol: Across samples, around 62 TRBV and roughly 13 TRBJ segments were identified and used for gene usage analysis of CDR3 amino acid clonotypes. Filtered high-quality paired reads were merged into contigs using COPE and FqMerger. Contigs were aligned with BLAST to IMGT TRBV, TRBD and TRBJ reference genes, and CDR3 was defined per IMGT. Highly expanded clones were defined as clonotypes with a frequency above 0.1%. Shannon entropy was used to measure repertoire diversity, and the Gini coefficient was used to measure V-J evenness. Clonotypes shared by more than one individual were considered public. Starting from the raw public reads, TCRdb applied fastp trimming at Q25, assembled clones with MiXCR and retained in-frame beta chains. Rows are unified per CDR3 protein, each entry keeping the most common DNA and genes. TCRdb's processing, not the study's, gives the V and J calls here. This sample is represented by about 520,000 distinct CDR3 sequences; around 13% of them were singletons. Jointly, the top ten make up roughly 9.3% of the sample.

This sample also appeared in a second study, on T cells in Graves' hyperthyroidism and ophthalmopathy. Reported in the second study: Stable Graves' hyperthyroidism was defined as no progression to ophthalmopathy during 18 months of follow-up. The hyperthyroidism patients were between 18 and 65 years old and newly diagnosed, with a disease duration of less than 2 months. Any patient with an uncontrolled infection, another autoimmune disease, pregnancy or lactation was excluded. Clinical symptoms, serum thyroxine and TRAb, thyroid ultrasound, and orbital computed tomography formed the basis for the diagnoses. The TCR CDR3 was subjected to a first round of RT-PCR using the HTBI primer set and the Qiagen OneStep RT-PCR kit. Blood samples also contained most of the expanded thyroid clonotypes (frequency above 0.001), which suggests that blood repertoires may reflect thyroid immune responses. A model built on a 13 V-J signature distinguished ophthalmopathy from stable hyperthyroidism, reaching about 88% sensitivity and about 81% specificity in cross-validation and 80%/75% in testing. In validation, the model predicted progression to ophthalmopathy a median of roughly 6.5 months before onset, with about 67% sensitivity and about 72% specificity. To identify TCR V-J signatures that set the groups apart, the researchers used a discovery cohort of 90 to 100 patients, made up of under 50 with Graves' ophthalmopathy and some 60 with stable Graves' hyperthyroidism. Prospective prediction of ophthalmopathy was tested in an independent validation cohort consisting of some 19 hyperthyroidism patients and more than 15 patients who later progressed to ophthalmopathy. The 90 to 100 discovery patients were randomly split 7:3 into training and test sets. In addition, the study compared T-cell repertoires in thyroid tissue and in blood from a handful of Graves' hyperthyroidism patients. After sampling, hyperthyroidism patients received methimazole starting at 30 mg daily, and ophthalmopathy patients received high-dose intravenous methylprednisolone. A second multiplex PCR round built the libraries, followed by size selection and purification. Libraries were sequenced paired-end with 100 bp reads on an Illumina HiSeq2000. SOAPnuke was used to process the raw data, with reads discarded if the reads contained adapters or uncalled bases, had a mean Phred below 15, or lacked an exact constant-primer or identifier match. High-quality paired reads were merged using COPE v1.2.5, and each unique nucleotide sequence was defined as a clonotype. MiTCR v1.1 was used to align clonotypes to the IMGT TRBV, TRBD and TRBJ reference segments. Only V-J combinations with frequency above 0.0001, covering 99% to 99.2% of repertoires, were analysed. The TCS score was defined as F50 (clonal expansion) divided by E x V (chaos), with BLOSUM62-based TCRdist calculated between CDR3 peptides within each V-J. Welch's t-statistics and random forest reduced 450 to 600 V-J features to under 15, which were used in a naive Bayes classifier (R e1071). No statistical method was used to fix the sample size in advance, and group allocation was not hidden from the investigators. TCR Vbeta CDR3 sequencing of some 140 peripheral blood samples (roughly 41 ophthalmopathy, some 75 hyperthyroidism and approximately 17 progressor patients) is reported in the paper.

The chain links TRBV30 with TRBJ2-1; the D gene is perhaps TRBD2, on 6 matching bases. This clonotype originated in a woman aged 25 to 45 with Graves disease. Donor details come from another sample of the same person, matched by shared clones. Sequenced here: peripheral blood mononuclear cells (PBMCs), sampled at new diagnosis, from a patient treated with antithyroid drugs. The sequence in DNA is TGTGCCTGGAGATTTGGGGGGAGCAAGGAGCAGTTCTTC. Translated, this gives CAWRFGGSKEQFF.